This T cell receptor beta chain is drawn from a study of OX40 agonist ivuxolimab in advanced cancers. Some background on the complete study: Ivuxolimab, which targeted the costimulatory receptor OX40 (CD134), was an agonistic, fully human IgG2 monoclonal antibody. Intravenous ivuxolimab was administered to patients every 2 weeks at six dose levels: 0.01, 0.1, 0.3, 1.5, 3 and 10 mg/kg. Among the roughly 50 dose-escalation patients, approximately 20 had hepatocellular carcinoma, 15 melanoma, 9 renal cell carcinoma and 9 head and neck cancer. A male proportion of roughly 85% and a mean age of 60 years, ranging from roughly 23 to 79, were recorded for the dose-escalation cohort. Patients were allowed to have had prior anti-PD-1, anti-PD-L1 or anti-CTLA-4 therapy, and about 40% of the dose-escalation patients had been treated with checkpoint inhibitors. Partial responses were achieved by three dose-escalation patients, of whom one had hepatocellular carcinoma and two had cutaneous melanoma. The purpose of peripheral TCRbeta sequencing was to test whether ivuxolimab changed TCR sequence diversity and led to clonal T-cell expansion. The paper describes the monotherapy dose-escalation part (N of about 47 patients) of the phase I trial of ivuxolimab. Broad study findings and their caveats: After ivuxolimab, CD8+ T cells had more expanded clones than CD4+ T cells on average. Low levels of normalized T-cell clonal expansion were also shown by some nonresponding patients. At doses from 0.1 to 3.0 mg/kg, clonal expansion was seen in both CD4+ and CD8+ blood T cells between baseline and week 6. Antigen specificity was not determined for the clonally expanded peripheral T cells. In the 0.1-3.0 mg/kg groups, partial responders were among the patients with the lowest normalized peripheral clonal expansion, particularly in CD8+ T cells.

The trial excluded patients who had a history of autoimmune disease or were on systemic immunosuppression. Peripheral blood for TCR sequencing was collected from all dose cohorts at baseline, on cycle 4 day 1, and on cycle 7 day 1. Samples were obtained from an open-label, multicenter, first-in-human phase I dose-escalation trial of ivuxolimab. Adults with locally advanced or metastatic melanoma, renal cell, hepatocellular, or head and neck squamous cell carcinoma were enrolled in the trial. CD4+ and CD8+ T cells were sorted separately from peripheral blood before TCR sequencing. Genomic DNA was extracted from sorted cells for sequencing of the TCRbeta CDR3 region. TCRbeta CDR3 regions were sequenced using the immunoSEQ Assay. This immuneACCESS table, as held by TCRdb, lists in-frame sequences with V and J called but not all clones. Of the missing ones, under half trace to an unresolved V gene in checked studies; the others have no known cause. The sample has fewer than 70,000 clones on record, around 83% of them singletons. The ten top clones hold about 2.4% of the sample.

The CDR3 numbers 16 residues from cysteine through phenylalanine. Only the CDR3 DNA stays, 48 bases, in frame from base 1. Via the germline V gene, CDR1 is SNHLY and CDR2 FYNNEI. Trimming removed 3 bases from V and 3 bases from J, leaving 18 bases between the germline ends. With regard to this clone: Its antigen specificity is not known. Base qualities are not provided; no much larger clone lies one nucleotide away.

The chain links TRBV2 with TRBJ2-7; the D gene cannot be resolved reliably. This TCR came from an adult with an advanced solid tumor such as melanoma, head and neck, liver or kidney cancer. The material sequenced was CD4+ or CD8+ T cells sorted from blood, taken in a trial of the OX40 agonist ivuxolimab. The CDR3 here reads CASSDPGRSKNYEQYF. The DNA reads TGTGCCAGCAGTGATCCGGGCAGGTCGAAAAACTACGAGCAGTACTTC.